One and the same sample provided the 10 T cell receptor beta chains below, sequenced in a study of blood T cell repertoires in COVID-19. Only in-frame clones appear in the TCRdb table, and some are missing; sequencing was by immunoSEQ multiplex PCR. Of 100,000 to 120,000 clones listed, approximately 81% are singletons. The sample was peripheral blood. Receptor source: a man older than 75 with acute or convalescent COVID-19.

This clone has just one count. The chain carries TRBV28 and TRBJ1-5; TRBD1 is a possible D gene (5 bases). Trimming pared 5 bases from V and 7 bases from J, leaving 12 bases between. The CDR3 sequence is 13 residues long. Germline loops: CDR1 MDHEN, CDR2 SYDVKM. The CDR3 DNA sequence: TGTGCCAGCAGTCGGGACTTGGCACAGCCCCAGCATTTT. Amino acid sequence: CASSRDLAQPQHF.

On this clone: At one end the junction does not follow the germline gene, possibly because of a read error. Within the sample, other DNA sequences also encode this same CDR3. This rearrangement joins TRBV11-2 to TRBJ1-1; 9 nucleotides match TRBD1. Germline V lookup: CDR1 SGHAT, CDR2 FQNNGV. This CDR3 region has 14 residues. For the CDR3, the DNA is TGTGCCAGCAGTCCTCTTTTGAGTGGACAGGGGATAATCTTT. Protein sequence: CASSPLLSGQGIIF. Looking up the rest from reference TRBV11-2 and TRBJ1-1 gives the full variable domain: EAGVAQSPRYKIIEKRQSVAFWCNPISGHATLYWYQQILGQGPKLLIQFQNNGVVDDSQLPKDRFSAERLKGVDSTLKIQPAKLEDSAVYLCASSPLLSGQGIIFGQGTRLTVV.

This chain connects TRBV7-9 to TRBJ2-3; 8 bases line up with TRBD2. The CDR3 length is 16 residues. With 1 base clipped from V and 0 bases from J, the junction kept 3 bases outside the gene matches. The germline gives CDR1 SEHNR, CDR2 FQNEAQ (reference sequence). CDR3 sequence: CASSLGLASSTDTQYF. DNA of the CDR3: TGTGCCAGCAGCTTAGGACTAGCGAGTAGCACAGATACGCAGTATTTT.

V is TRBV19 and J is TRBJ2-1, with 7 positions matching TRBD2. Per the germline V gene, CDR1 is LNHDA and CDR2 is SQIVND (reference sequence). The CDR3 covers 15 residues. The trim removed 6 bases at V and 4 bases at J, leaving 9 bases unmatched. DNA of the CDR3: TGTGCCAGTAGCCCGGGGCTAGCGGAGTACAATGAGCAGTTCTTC. Translation gives CASSPGLAEYNEQFF.

The rearrangement links TRBV7-9 to TRBJ1-1; 7 nucleotides agree with TRBD1. After removal of 8 bases from V and 1 base from J, the junction contained 4 bases not matched to a gene. CDR1 SEHNR and CDR2 FQNEAQ come from the germline V gene (reference sequence). This CDR3 contains 13 residues. The CDR3 region is CASQGVTNTEAFF. In DNA form, the CDR3 reads TGTGCCAGCCAGGGGGTGACGAACACTGAAGCTTTCTTT.

This chain uses TRBV5-5 with TRBJ1-1; no clear D. V lost 1 base to trimming and J lost 10 bases, with 17 bases between them. Germline V lookup: CDR1 SGHKS, CDR2 YYEKEE (reference sequence). This CDR3 region has 14 residues. The DNA for the CDR3 is TGTGCCAGCAGCTTGAACTCAGGATACTCTGTAGCTTTCTTT. Encoded protein: CASSLNSGYSVAFF.

This clone turned up a few times. The rearrangement joins TRBV7-2 to TRBJ2-7; TRBD1 matches 10 bases. Germline values: CDR1 SGHTA, CDR2 FQGNSA. The CDR3 has 15 amino acids. J gave up 6 bases and V 2 bases, and 7 bases lay outside the gene matches. The CDR3: CASSLPGTGVGEQYF. The CDR3 nucleotides are TGTGCCAGCAGCTTACCCGGGACAGGGGTCGGCGAGCAGTACTTC. Full variable domain (remainder filled in from reference TRBV7-2 and TRBJ2-7): GAGVSQSPSNKVTEKGKDVELRCDPISGHTALYWYRQSLGQGLEFLIYFQGNSAPDKSGLPSDRFSAERTGGSVSTLTIQRTQQEDSAVYLCASSLPGTGVGEQYFGPGTRLTVT.

This clone has only a few counts. V usage is TRBV28 and J usage is TRBJ1-1; D unresolved. There are 12 residues in the CDR3. Deletions cut 3 bases from V and 3 bases from J, with 5 bases between. The germline V gene has CDR1 MDHEN and CDR2 SYDVKM. The CDR3 nucleotides read TGTGCCAGCAGTTTGAGATACACTGAAGCTTTCTTT. It is translated as CASSLRYTEAFF.

The rearrangement joins TRBV6-5 to TRBJ2-5; 10 bases map to TRBD1. Germline V gives CDR1 MNHEY, CDR2 SVGAGI. The J segment lost 5 bases and the V segment lost 6 bases, leaving 3 bases of the junction unmatched. The CDR3 contains 13 residues. The CDR3 DNA follows: TGTGCCAGCAGGACAGGGGGCCGGGAGACCCAGTACTTC. This codes for CASRTGGRETQYF.

J is TRBJ1-1 and V is TRBV15; D not resolved. Trimming stripped 3 bases from V and 0 bases from J, with 5 bases between. This CDR3 contains 13 residues. Germline lookup yields CDR1 LNHNV and CDR2 YYDKDF (reference sequence). This CDR3 is CATSRRMNTEAFF. Written as DNA, the CDR3 is TGTGCCACCAGCAGGAGAATGAACACTGAAGCTTTCTTT.